This is a list of T cell receptor beta chains from one sample in a study of radiotherapy plus CTLA-4 blockade in lung cancer. Data came from immunoSEQ multiplex PCR; TCRdb stores just in-frame clones and leaves some out. The sample comprises about 88,000 clones, 55% to 75% of which are singletons, and around 15% rests with the top ten. The sequencing here drew on peripheral blood, taken from a patient treated with radiotherapy plus ipilimumab. Receptors were obtained from a human donor with non-small cell lung cancer that progressed on radiotherapy plus ipilimumab. CDR3s include the opening cysteine and the closing phenylalanine or tryptophan. The order of the fields is V gene, CDR3 protein.

V gene: TRBV7-9
CDR3 protein: CASSDRGETQYF

V gene: TRBV2
CDR3 protein: CASTDRQGGNQPQHF

V gene: TRBV2
CDR3 protein: CASRDTGELFF

V gene: TRBV7-9
CDR3 protein: CASTSKTTEAFF

V gene: TRBV9
CDR3 protein: CASSKSGTASSYEQYF

V gene: TRBV7-9
CDR3 protein: CASSSLAGATPEIQYF

V gene: TRBV18
CDR3 protein: CASSPSRGGETQYF

V gene: TRBV4-1
CDR3 protein: CASSLLGGDEQYF

V gene: TRBV4-3
CDR3 protein: CASSQDRVGGREQFF

V gene: TRBV7-3
CDR3 protein: CASSLDSSGANVLTF

V gene: TRBV6-5
CDR3 protein: CASSSRDSSYEQYF

V gene: TRBV6-1
CDR3 protein: CASSPREGAQGYTF

V gene: TRBV19
CDR3 protein: CASSSRALSYEQYF

V gene: TRBV2
CDR3 protein: CASKALGDQPQHF

V gene: TRBV11-3
CDR3 protein: CASSPRQGGYEQYF

V gene: TRBV5-1
CDR3 protein: CASKRGSGEETQYF

V gene: TRBV15
CDR3 protein: CATSRDRGPGTYNEQFF

V gene: TRBV11-2
CDR3 protein: CASSLGNGNKNIQYF

V gene: TRBV7-3
CDR3 protein: CASSLDFTTEAFF

V gene: TRBV7-8
CDR3 protein: CASSLEGTSELTSTDTQYF

V gene: TRBV27
CDR3 protein: CASSPKTPGYTEAFF

V gene: TRBV15
CDR3 protein: CATSQDMNTEAFF

V gene: TRBV20-1
CDR3 protein: CSEPRGDTQYF

V gene: TRBV5-1
CDR3 protein: CASSLRGGTDTQYF

V gene: TRBV28
CDR3 protein: CASSLTSNQPQHF

V gene: TRBV29-1
CDR3 protein: CSVALNSNQPQHF

V gene: TRBV2
CDR3 protein: CASSLRPGAKGPQHF

V gene: TRBV5-1
CDR3 protein: CASSLAGTTEETQYF

V gene: TRBV19
CDR3 protein: CASSQHRNSNQPQHF

V gene: TRBV7-2
CDR3 protein: CASGQGGYYEQYF